This record covers a single T cell receptor (beta chain). Its target is not known. This record comes from a study of identical twins. Broader study findings: Invariant cells of the MAIT and iNKT types might have partly distorted the zero-insertion analyses.

MiXCR, applied by TCRdb to the 5' RACE reads, yields one record per CDR3 protein. The sample holds a few hundred thousand distinct CDR3 sequences; 6.5% are singletons and the top ten take approximately 15%. Trimming removed 0 bases from V and 3 bases from J, with 10 bases in between. The CDR3 totals 15 residues. Germline CDR1 is MNHEY and CDR2 is SVGAGI. The same sample was also studied in work on T cells expressing NK-cell markers. That report notes: Sorted CD3+CD56-NKG2C+, CD3+CD56+NKG2C+ and CD3+CD56+NKG2C- T cells supplied the TCR beta repertoires. Serological testing identified most of the eight sequenced donors as HCMV-seropositive and one as seronegative.

This chain joins TRBV6-5 and TRBJ2-3; D possibly matches TRBD1 or TRBD2 (5 bases each). This receptor was obtained from a woman between 18 and 30 years old in good health. Sequencing was performed on CD8+ T cells sorted from blood. The CDR3 sequence: CASSYSGPQTDTQYF. In DNA form, the CDR3 reads TGTGCCAGCAGTTACTCGGGACCCCAGACAGATACGCAGTATTTT.